Sequencing of this TCR beta chain was carried out in a study of siplizumab effects on memory and regulatory T cells. Study-level points and caveats: Naive T cells appeared more varied than memory cells and looked like key alloresponse contributors.

Germline V gene lookup returns CDR1 MNHNS and CDR2 SASEGT. The length of the CDR3 is 12 residues. Trimming stripped 3 bases from V and 1 base from J, with 3 bases between. Approximately 10^5 TCR templates underwent assay in every sample. Using immunoSEQ multiplex PCR, the repertoire was profiled, and TCRdb retains in-frame clones only, with some absent. The sample shows 90,000 to 150,000 clones, around 95% of them seen only once. Comments on this clone: The antigen remains unidentified.

The rearrangement joins TRBV6-1 to TRBJ1-2; D is undetermined. The source of this sequence is a human donor in good health. Sequenced input: non-Treg CD4+ T cells sorted from blood. CDR3 amino acids: CASSESNYGYTF. CDR3 DNA: TGTGCCAGCAGTGAGAGTAACTATGGCTACACCTTC.